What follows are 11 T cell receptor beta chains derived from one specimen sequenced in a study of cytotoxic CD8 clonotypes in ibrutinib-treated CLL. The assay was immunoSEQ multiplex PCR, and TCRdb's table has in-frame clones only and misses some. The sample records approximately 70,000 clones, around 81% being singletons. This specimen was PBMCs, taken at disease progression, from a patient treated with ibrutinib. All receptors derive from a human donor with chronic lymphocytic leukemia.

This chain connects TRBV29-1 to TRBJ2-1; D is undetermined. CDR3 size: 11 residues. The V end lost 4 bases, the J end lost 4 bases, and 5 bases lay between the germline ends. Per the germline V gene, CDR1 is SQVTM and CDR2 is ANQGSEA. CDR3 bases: TGCAGCGTTGCACCTTACAATGAGCAGTTCTTC. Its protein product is CSVAPYNEQFF.

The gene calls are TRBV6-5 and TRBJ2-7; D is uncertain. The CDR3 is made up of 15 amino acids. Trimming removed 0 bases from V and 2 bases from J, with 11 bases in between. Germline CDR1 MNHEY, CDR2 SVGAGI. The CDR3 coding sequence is TGTGCCAGCAGTTACTCTGTACATTCAACCTACGAGCAGTACTTC. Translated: CASSYSVHSTYEQYF.

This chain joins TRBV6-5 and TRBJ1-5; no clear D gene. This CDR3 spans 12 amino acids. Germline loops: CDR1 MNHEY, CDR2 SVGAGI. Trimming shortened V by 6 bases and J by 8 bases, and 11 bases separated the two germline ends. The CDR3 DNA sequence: TGTGCCAGCAGCCCCTCTGAGGAGCCCCAGCATTTT. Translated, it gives CASSPSEEPQHF.

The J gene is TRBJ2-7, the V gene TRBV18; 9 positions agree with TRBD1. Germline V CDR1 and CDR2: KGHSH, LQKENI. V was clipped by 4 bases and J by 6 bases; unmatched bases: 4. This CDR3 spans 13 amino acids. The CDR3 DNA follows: TGTGCCAGCTCACGGAGGGGACAGGGCGAGCAGTACTTC. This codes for CASSRRGQGEQYF.

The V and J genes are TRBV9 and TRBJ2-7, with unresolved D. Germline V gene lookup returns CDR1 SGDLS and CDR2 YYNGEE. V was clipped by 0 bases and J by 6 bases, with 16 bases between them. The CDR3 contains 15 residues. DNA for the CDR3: TGTGCCAGCAGCGTAGGACCCCGCACCCCTTTCGAGCAGTACTTC. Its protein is CASSVGPRTPFEQYF.

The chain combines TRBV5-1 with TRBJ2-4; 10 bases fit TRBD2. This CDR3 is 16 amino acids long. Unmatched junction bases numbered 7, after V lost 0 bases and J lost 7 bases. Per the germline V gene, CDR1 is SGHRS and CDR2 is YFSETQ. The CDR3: CASSLDPGLAWNIQYF. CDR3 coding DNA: TGCGCCAGCAGCTTGGATCCGGGACTAGCGTGGAACATTCAGTACTTC.

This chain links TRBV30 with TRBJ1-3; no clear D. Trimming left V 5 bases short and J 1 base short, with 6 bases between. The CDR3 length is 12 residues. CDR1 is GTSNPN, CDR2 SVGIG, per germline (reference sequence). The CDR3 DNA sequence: TGTGCCTGGGACCCGTCTGGAAACACCATATATTTT. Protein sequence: CAWDPSGNTIYF. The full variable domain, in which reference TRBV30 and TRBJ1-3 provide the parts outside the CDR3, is SQTIHQWPATLVQPVGSPLSLECTVEGTSNPNLYWYRQAAGRGLQLLFYSVGIGQISSEVPQNLSASRPQDRQFILSSKKLLLSDSGFYLCAWDPSGNTIYFGEGSWLTVV.

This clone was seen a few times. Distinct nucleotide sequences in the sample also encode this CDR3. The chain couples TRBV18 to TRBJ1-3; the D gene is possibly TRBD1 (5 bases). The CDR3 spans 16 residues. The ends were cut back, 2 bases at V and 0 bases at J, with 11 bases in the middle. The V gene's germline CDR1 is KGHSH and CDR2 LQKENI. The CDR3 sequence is CASSPYDSSSGNTIYF. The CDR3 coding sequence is TGTGCCAGCTCACCATATGACAGTTCCTCTGGAAACACCATATATTTT. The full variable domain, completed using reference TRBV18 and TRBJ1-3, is NAGVMQNPRHLVRRRGQEARLRCSPMKGHSHVYWYRQLPEEGLKFMVYLQKENIIDESGMPKERFSAEFPKEGPSILRIQQVVRGDSAAYFCASSPYDSSSGNTIYFGEGSWLTVV.

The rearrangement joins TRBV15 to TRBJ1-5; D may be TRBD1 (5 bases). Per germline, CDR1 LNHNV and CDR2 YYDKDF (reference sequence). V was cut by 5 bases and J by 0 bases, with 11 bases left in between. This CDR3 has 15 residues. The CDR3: CATSGTGYSNQPQHF. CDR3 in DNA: TGTGCCACCAGCGGAACAGGTTATAGCAATCAGCCCCAGCATTTT. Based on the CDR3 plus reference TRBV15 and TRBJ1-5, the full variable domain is DAMVIQNPRYQVTQFGKPVTLSCSQTLNHNVMYWYQQKSSQAPKLLFHYYDKDFNNEADTPDNFQSRRPNTSFCFLDIRSPGLGDTAMYLCATSGTGYSNQPQHFGDGTRLSIL.

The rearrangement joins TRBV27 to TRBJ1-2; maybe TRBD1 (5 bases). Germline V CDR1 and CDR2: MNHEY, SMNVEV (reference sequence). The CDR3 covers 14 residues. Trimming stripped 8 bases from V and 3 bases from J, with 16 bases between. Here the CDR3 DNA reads TGTGCCAGCCCAATGGTCCGGGGCTACTATGGCTACACCTTC. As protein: CASPMVRGYYGYTF.

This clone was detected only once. CDR3 sequence (DNA): TGTGCCAGCAGTTACTCACGGGGCTACACTGAAGCTTTCTTT. This codes for CASSYSRGYTEAFF. The chain couples TRBV6-5 to TRBJ1-1; tentative D call: TRBD1 (5 bases). CDR1 MNHEY and CDR2 SVGAGI come from the germline V gene. The V and J ends lost 0 bases and 3 bases respectively, with 8 bases between them. This CDR3 spans 14 amino acids.